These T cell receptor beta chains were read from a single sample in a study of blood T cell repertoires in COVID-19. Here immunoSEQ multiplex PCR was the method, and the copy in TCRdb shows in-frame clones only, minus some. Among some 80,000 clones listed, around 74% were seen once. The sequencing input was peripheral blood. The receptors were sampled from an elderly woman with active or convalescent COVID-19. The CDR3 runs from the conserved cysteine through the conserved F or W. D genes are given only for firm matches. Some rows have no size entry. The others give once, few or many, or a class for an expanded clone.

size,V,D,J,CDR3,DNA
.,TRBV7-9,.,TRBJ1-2,CASSLRGAGYGYTF,TGTGCCAGCAGCCTCCGGGGGGCAGGCTATGGCTACACCTTC
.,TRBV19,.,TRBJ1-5,CASSIAASNQPQHF,TGTGCCAGTAGTATAGCAGCGAGCAATCAGCCCCAGCATTTT
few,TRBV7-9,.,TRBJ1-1,CASASGTEAFF,TGTGCCAGCGCCTCCGGGACAGAAGCTTTCTTT
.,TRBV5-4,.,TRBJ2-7,CASSPEGGSYEQYF,TGTGCCAGCAGTCCGGAGGGTGGATCCTACGAGCAGTACTTC
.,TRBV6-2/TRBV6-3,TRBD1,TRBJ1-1,CASSRDRVNTEAFF,TGTGCCAGCAGCCGTGACAGGGTGAACACTGAAGCTTTCTTT
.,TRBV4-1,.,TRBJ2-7,CASSQGREPYEQYF,TGCGCCAGCAGCCAAGGTAGGGAGCCCTACGAGCAGTACTTC
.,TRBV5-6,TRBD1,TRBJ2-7,CASSPGTGWYEQYF,TGTGCCAGCAGCCCCGGGACAGGGTGGTACGAGCAGTACTTC
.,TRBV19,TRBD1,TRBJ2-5,CASSTDRGRETQYF,TGTGCCAGTAGTACAGACAGGGGGCGGGAGACCCAGTACTTC
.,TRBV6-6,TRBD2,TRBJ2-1,CASSYLAGGPNEQFF,TGTGCCAGCAGTTACTTGGCGGGGGGGCCTAATGAGCAGTTCTTC
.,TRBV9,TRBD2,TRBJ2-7,CASSVGWVLASEQYF,TGTGCCAGCAGCGTAGGGTGGGTACTAGCGTCCGAGCAGTACTTC
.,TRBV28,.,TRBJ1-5,CATVWSNQPQHF,TGTGCCACGGTTTGGAGCAATCAGCCCCAGCATTTT
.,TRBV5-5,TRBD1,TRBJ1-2,CASSPRDRGRVDYGYTF,TGTGCCAGCAGCCCCCGGGACAGGGGGCGCGTAGACTATGGCTACACCTTC
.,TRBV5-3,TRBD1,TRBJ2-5,CARSLTGEETQYF,TGTGCCAGAAGCTTGACAGGGGAAGAGACCCAGTACTTC
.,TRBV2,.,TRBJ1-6,CASRMDRVNSPLHF,TGTGCCAGCAGGATGGACAGAGTTAATTCACCCCTCCACTTT
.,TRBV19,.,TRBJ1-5,CASRMAGLGQPQHF,TGTGCCAGTAGGATGGCGGGGTTAGGTCAGCCCCAGCATTTT
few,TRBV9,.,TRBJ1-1,CASSSTGFSEAFF,TGTGCCAGCAGCTCCACCGGTTTCTCTGAAGCTTTCTTT
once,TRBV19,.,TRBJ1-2,CASSMGRAGRNGYTF,TGTGCCAGTAGTATGGGTAGGGCAGGGAGGAATGGCTACACCTTC
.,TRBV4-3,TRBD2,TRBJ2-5,CASSEWGGETQYF,TGCGCCAGCAGCGAATGGGGGGGTGAGACCCAGTACTTC
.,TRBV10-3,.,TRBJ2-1,CAISERTNTFSYNEQFF,TGTGCCATCAGTGAGAGGACTAATACCTTCTCCTACAATGAGCAGTTCTTC
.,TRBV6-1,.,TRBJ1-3,CASSEALRLGAGNTIYF,TGTGCCAGCAGTGAAGCGCTAAGATTAGGGGCTGGAAACACCATATATTTT
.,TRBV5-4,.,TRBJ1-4,CASSLEGGEKLFF,TGTGCCAGCAGCTTGGAGGGCGGGGAAAAACTGTTTTTT
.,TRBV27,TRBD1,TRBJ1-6,CASSATGTGSGVSSPLHF,TGTGCCAGCAGTGCAACGGGGACAGGGTCGGGGGTGAGTTCACCCCTCCACTTT
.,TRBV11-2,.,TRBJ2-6,CASRGGGATPGANVLTF,TGTGCCAGCAGAGGTGGGGGGGCGACCCCCGGGGCCAACGTCCTGACTTTC
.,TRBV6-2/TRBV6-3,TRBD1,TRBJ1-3,CASSYHAGTDPGNTIYF,TGTGCCAGCAGTTACCATGCCGGGACAGACCCTGGAAACACCATATATTTT
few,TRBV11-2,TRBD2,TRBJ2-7,CASSLGLAGGHEQYF,TGTGCCAGCAGCTTAGGTCTAGCGGGGGGGCACGAGCAGTACTTC
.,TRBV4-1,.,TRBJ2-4,CASSQDPNGDIQYF,TGCGCCAGCAGCCAAGATCCAAACGGGGACATTCAGTACTTC
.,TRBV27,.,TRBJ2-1,CASTRSWSNEQFF,TGTGCCAGTACTAGGAGCTGGTCCAATGAGCAGTTCTTC
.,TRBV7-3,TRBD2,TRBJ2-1,CASSLIGLASGGSYNEQFF,TGTGCCAGCAGCTTAATTGGACTAGCGTCAGGGGGGTCCTACAATGAGCAGTTCTTC
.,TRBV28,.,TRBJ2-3,CASSLWVRVTDTQYF,TGTGCCAGCAGTTTATGGGTCAGGGTCACAGATACGCAGTATTTT
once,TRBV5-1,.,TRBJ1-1,CASSLSPGAMNTEAFF,TGCGCCAGCAGCTTATCCCCGGGAGCAATGAACACTGAAGCTTTCTTT
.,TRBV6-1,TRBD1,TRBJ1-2,CASSDRTGTHGYTF,TGTGCCAGCAGTGATAGGACAGGGACTCATGGCTACACCTTC
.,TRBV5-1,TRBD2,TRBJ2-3,CASSRIAGGSDTQYF,TGCGCCAGCAGCAGAATAGCGGGAGGGTCAGATACGCAGTATTTT
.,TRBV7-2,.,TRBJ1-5,CASSFLGDTQHF,TGTGCCAGCAGCTTTCTAGGGGACACACAGCATTTT
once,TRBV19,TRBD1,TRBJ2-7,CASSQTGSTYEQYF,TGTGCCAGTAGCCAGACAGGGAGTACCTACGAGCAGTACTTC